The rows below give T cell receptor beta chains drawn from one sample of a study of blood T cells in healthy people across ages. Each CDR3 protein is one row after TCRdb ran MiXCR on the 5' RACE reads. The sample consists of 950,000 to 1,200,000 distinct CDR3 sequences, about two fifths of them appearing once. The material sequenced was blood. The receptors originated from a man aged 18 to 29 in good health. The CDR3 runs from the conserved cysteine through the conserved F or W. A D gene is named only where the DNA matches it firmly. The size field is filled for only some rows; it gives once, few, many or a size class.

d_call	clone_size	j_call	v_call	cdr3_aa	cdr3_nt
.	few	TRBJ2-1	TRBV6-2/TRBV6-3	CASSYSNERRQFF	TGTGCCAGCAGTTACTCGAATGAGCGAAGGCAGTTCTTC
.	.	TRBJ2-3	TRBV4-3	CAISQRAGGTDTQYF	TGCGCCATCAGCCAAAGGGCAGGAGGCACAGATACGCAGTATTTT
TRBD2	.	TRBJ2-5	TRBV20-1	CSARDEGLAFLGEQYF	TGCAGTGCTAGAGATGAGGGACTAGCTTTTCTGGGTGAGCAGTACTTC
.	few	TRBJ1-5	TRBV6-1	CASSALVGGPYNQPQHF	TGTGCCAGCAGTGCGCTCGTTGGAGGACCTTACAATCAGCCCCAGCATTTT
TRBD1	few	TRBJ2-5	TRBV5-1	CASSSTPPGQGWSETQYF	TGCGCCAGCAGCTCAACACCGCCGGGACAGGGGTGGTCAGAGACCCAGTACTTC
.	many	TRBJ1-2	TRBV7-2	CASSLGFRDYGYTF	TGTGCCAGCAGCTTAGGGTTTCGGGACTATGGCTACACCTTC
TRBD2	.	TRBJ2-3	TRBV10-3	CAISGGLAGGRTDTQYF	TGTGCCATCAGTGGAGGACTAGCGGGGGGGCGCACAGATACGCAGTATTTT
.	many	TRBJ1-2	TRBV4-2	CASSQEALPANYGYTF	TGTGCCAGCAGCCAAGAAGCCCTCCCGGCTAACTATGGCTACACCTTC
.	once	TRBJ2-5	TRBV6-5	CASSDWTGGDTQYF	TGTGCCAGCAGTGACTGGACAGGAGGGGATACCCAGTACTTC
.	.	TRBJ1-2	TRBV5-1	CASGLVAANYGYTF	TGCGCCAGCGGCTTGGTCGCGGCTAACTATGGCTACACCTTC
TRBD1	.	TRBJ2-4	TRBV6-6	CASRLDQGVEYF	TGTGCCAGCAGGCTAGATCAGGGGGTCGAGTACTTC
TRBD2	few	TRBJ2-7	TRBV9	CASSDGTTQSYEQYF	TGTGCCAGCAGCGACGGGACTACTCAGTCCTACGAGCAGTACTTC
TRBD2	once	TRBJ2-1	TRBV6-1	CASRSPLAGEYNEQFF	TGTGCCAGCAGGAGCCCCCTAGCGGGGGAGTACAATGAGCAGTTCTTC
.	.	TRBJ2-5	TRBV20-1	CSAELVTDQETQYF	TGCAGTGCCGAACTAGTGACTGATCAAGAGACCCAGTACTTC
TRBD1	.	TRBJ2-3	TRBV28	CASSPEFHLTGTDTQYF	TGTGCCAGCAGTCCCGAATTCCACTTGACAGGGACAGATACGCAGTATTTT
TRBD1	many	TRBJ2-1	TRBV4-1	CASSQEDRGYNEQFF	TGCGCCAGCAGCCAAGAGGACAGGGGGTATAATGAGCAGTTCTTC
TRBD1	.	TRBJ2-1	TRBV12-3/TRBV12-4	CASSLGWDRNYNEQFF	TGTGCCAGCAGTTTGGGGTGGGACAGGAACTACAATGAGCAGTTCTTC
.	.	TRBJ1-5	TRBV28	CAVRQGSNQPQHF	TGTGCGGTCCGGCAGGGATCCAATCAGCCCCAGCATTTT
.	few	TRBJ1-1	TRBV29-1	CSVGGGMNTEAFF	TGCAGCGTTGGGGGGGGCATGAACACTGAAGCTTTCTTT
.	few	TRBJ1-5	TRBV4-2	CASSQDLVADPLAQPQHF	TGTGCCAGCAGCCAAGACTTGGTGGCAGACCCCCTGGCTCAGCCCCAGCATTTT
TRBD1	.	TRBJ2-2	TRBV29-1	CSVTPGTANTGELFF	TGCAGCGTAACCCCCGGGACAGCAAACACCGGGGAGCTGTTTTTT
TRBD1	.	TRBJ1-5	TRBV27	CASSPGQRIQPQHF	TGTGCCAGCAGTCCGGGACAGAGGATCCAGCCCCAGCATTTT
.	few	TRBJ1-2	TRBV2	CASRGKKDSPWDYGYTF	TGTGCCAGCAGGGGGAAGAAGGACAGCCCTTGGGACTATGGCTACACCTTC
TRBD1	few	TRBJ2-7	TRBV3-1	CASRPRTGSANEQYF	TGTGCCAGCAGGCCGAGGACAGGGTCGGCCAATGAGCAGTACTTC
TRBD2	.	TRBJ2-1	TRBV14	CASSQGLRGKSYNEQFF	TGTGCCAGCAGCCAAGGTCTGCGGGGGAAATCCTACAATGAGCAGTTCTTC
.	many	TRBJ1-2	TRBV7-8	CASSLGGTGNYGYTF	TGTGCCAGCAGCTTGGGGGGTACAGGCAACTATGGCTACACCTTC
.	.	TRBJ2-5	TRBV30	CAWGTQGAETQYF	TGTGCCTGGGGTACACAGGGAGCAGAGACCCAGTACTTC
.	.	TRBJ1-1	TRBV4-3	CASSQGGVGERYTEAFF	TGCGCCAGCAGCCAAGGAGGGGTAGGGGAGAGGTACACTGAAGCTTTCTTT
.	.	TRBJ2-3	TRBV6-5	CASSSELRADTDTQYF	TGTGCCAGCAGTTCCGAACTGAGGGCGGACACAGATACGCAGTATTTT
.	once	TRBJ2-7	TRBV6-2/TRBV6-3	CAVGGNEQYF	TGTGCCGTCGGGGGTAATGAGCAGTACTTC
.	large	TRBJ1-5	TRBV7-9	CASSLYLGPQHF	TGTGCCAGCAGCTTATATCTGGGGCCCCAGCATTTT
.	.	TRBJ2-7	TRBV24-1	CATSGSGSYNEQYF	TGTGCCACCAGTGGGTCAGGTTCCTACAATGAGCAGTACTTC
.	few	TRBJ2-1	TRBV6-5	CASSPSGGLNEQFF	TGTGCCAGCAGCCCATCTGGGGGACTCAATGAGCAGTTCTTC
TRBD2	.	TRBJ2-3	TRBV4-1	CASSHETSGGFPDTQYF	TGCGCCAGCAGCCACGAGACTAGCGGGGGCTTTCCAGATACGCAGTATTTT
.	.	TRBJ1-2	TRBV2	CASSEALRGANYGYTF	TGTGCCAGCAGTGAAGCGCTCAGGGGAGCTAACTATGGCTACACCTTC
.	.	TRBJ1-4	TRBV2	CASGLGGATNEKLFF	TGTGCCAGCGGGTTGGGGGGGGCAACTAATGAAAAACTGTTTTTT
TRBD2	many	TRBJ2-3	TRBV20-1	CSARDLGRDRADTQYF	TGCAGTGCTAGAGATCTTGGGAGGGACCGCGCAGATACGCAGTATTTT
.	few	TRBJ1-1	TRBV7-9	CASSLALLNTEAFF	TGTGCCAGCAGCTTAGCCCTCTTGAACACTGAAGCTTTCTTT
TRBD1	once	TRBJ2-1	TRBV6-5	CASSRSTGTYNEQFF	TGTGCCAGCAGCCGATCGACAGGGACCTACAATGAGCAGTTCTTC
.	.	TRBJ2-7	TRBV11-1	CASRGERGKHNEQYF	TGTGCCAGCAGGGGTGAAAGAGGGAAACACAATGAGCAGTACTTC